These 8 T cell receptor beta chains were sequenced from one sample in a study of cytomegalovirus exposure and HLA in healthy donors. Primers for the PCR totalled 60 Vbeta and 13 Jbeta. Method: immunoSEQ multiplex PCR; TCRdb's copy keeps in-frame clones and lacks some. The data show approximately 190,000 clones, roughly 80% seen once. The sample taken for sequencing was PBMCs. These receptors were collected from a woman in her late teens or twenties in good health and CMV-seronegative.

The CDR3 nucleotides are TGTGCCAGCAGCTTAGGGGAGGGGTTGGGTGGCTACACCTTC. As protein: CASSLGEGLGGYTF. This chain joins TRBV13 and TRBJ1-2; D is perhaps TRBD1 (5 bases). CDR3 length: 14 amino acids. Trimming shortened V by 0 bases and J by 7 bases, and 12 bases separated the two germline ends. The germline CDR1 and CDR2 sequences are PRHDT and FYEKMQ (reference sequence).

This clone was observed a handful of times. The V gene is TRBV2, the J gene TRBJ1-1, with D perhaps matching TRBD1 (5 bases). Deletions cut 7 bases from V and 2 bases from J, with 17 bases between. The germline V gene encodes CDR1 SNHLY and CDR2 FYNNEI. CDR3 length: 15 residues. CDR3 nucleotides: TGTGCCAGCAAGGAAAGGGTGGGGGGAAACACTGAAGCTTTCTTT. This translates into CASKERVGGNTEAFF.

This clone was observed a few times. V and J are TRBV4-3 and TRBJ2-6, with TRBD1 matching 8 bases. Germline loops: CDR1 LGHNA, CDR2 YSLEER. V shed 3 bases, J shed 1 base, and the junction held 2 bases outside the gene matches. This CDR3 has 16 amino acids. This CDR3 is CASSQDRASGANVLTF. As DNA, the CDR3 is TGCGCCAGCAGCCAGGACAGGGCTTCTGGGGCCAACGTCCTGACTTTC.

V and J are TRBV2 and TRBJ2-1; D possibly corresponds to TRBD1 (5 bases). Germline V gene lookup returns CDR1 SNHLY and CDR2 FYNNEI. Trimming took 5 bases from V and 1 from J, leaving 9 bases between them. The CDR3 consists of 14 residues. In DNA, the CDR3 is TGTGCCAGCAGTCAGGGTTCATCCTACAATGAGCAGTTCTTC. The encoded protein is CASSQGSSYNEQFF.

This clone was recorded a few times. The rearrangement joins TRBV30 to TRBJ1-1; TRBD1 matches at 7 bases. Germline CDR1 is GTSNPN and CDR2 is SVGIG (reference sequence). The ends lost 5 bases at V and 1 base at J; junction bases unmatched: 4. CDR3 length equals 13 residues. CDR3 in DNA: TGTGCCTGGGACAGGGTACGGAACACTGAAGCTTTCTTT. This codes for CAWDRVRNTEAFF.

The rearrangement uses TRBV9 and TRBJ2-1, with D possibly being TRBD2 (6 bases). This CDR3 has 15 amino acids. The V and J ends lost 0 bases and 4 bases respectively, with 11 bases between them. The V gene's germline CDR1 is SGDLS and CDR2 YYNGEE. In nucleotides, the CDR3 is TGTGCCAGCAGCGTAGGACGGGGGAGGTACAATGAGCAGTTCTTC. Its translation is CASSVGRGRYNEQFF.

The chain is built from TRBV19 and TRBJ1-5, with a tentative D call TRBD1 (5 bases). Trimming took 5 bases from V and 5 from J, leaving 16 bases between them. The CDR3 runs to 15 residues. Germline V gives CDR1 LNHDA, CDR2 SQIVND (reference sequence). The CDR3 nucleotides read TGTGCCAGTAGTTCCGTAGGGGCGAGAGATCAGCCCCAGCATTTT. This codes for CASSSVGARDQPQHF.

This clone is a singleton in its sample. V gene TRBV2 combines with J gene TRBJ2-4; D is unresolved. The CDR3 totals 14 residues. The V gene's germline CDR1 is SNHLY and CDR2 FYNNEI. V lost 10 bases to trimming and J lost 0 bases, with 13 bases between them. In DNA form, the CDR3 reads TGTGCCACCCAACCGCTAGTAGCCAAAAACATTCAGTACTTC. Translated, it gives CATQPLVAKNIQYF. Based on the CDR3 plus reference TRBV2 and TRBJ2-4, the full variable domain is EPEVTQTPSHQVTQMGQEVILRCVPISNHLYFYWYRQILGQKVEFLVSFYNNEISEKSEIFDDQFSVERPDGSNFTLKIRSTKLEDSAMYFCATQPLVAKNIQYFGAGTRLSVL.